Presented here are 12 T cell receptor beta chains from one specimen sequenced in a study of CD8+CD57+ T cells in acquired aplastic anemia. Patients selected for sequencing had displayed CD8+CD57+ cell expansion by flow cytometry. According to the study, genomic DNA was the template for TCR beta VDJ and CDR3 profiling. TCRdb reprocessed the reads via MiXCR and lists one record per CDR3 protein. This sample has 120,000 or so distinct CDR3 sequences; 50% to 60% occur once, and the top ten carry approximately 28%. The sequenced sample was sorted CD4+, CD8+, or CD8+CD57+ T cells (not recorded which) from PBMCs. The receptor source for this set is a human donor with aplastic anemia.

In its sample, this clonotype was seen many times. The chain couples TRBV2 to TRBJ2-6; 8 bases fit TRBD1. Germline V gives CDR1 SNHLY, CDR2 FYNNEI. V was pared by 7 bases and J by 0 bases, with 8 bases of the junction left unmatched. The CDR3 contains 17 residues. The CDR3 DNA sequence: TGTGCCAGCACTCGACAGGGGCCACCCTCTGGGGCCAACGTCCTGACTTTC. Translation: CASTRQGPPSGANVLTF.

A remark on this clonotype: A clone one base away is much larger, so this may be a read error. V usage is TRBV12-3 or TRBV12-4 and J usage is TRBJ2-7, with 10 bases that match TRBD2. The CDR3 is 15 amino acids. The CDR3 DNA follows: TGTGCCAGCGGTTTAGATCTAGCGGGAGTCGGGGAGCAGTACTTC. It encodes CASGLDLAGVGEQYF.

The chain carries TRBV5-1 and TRBJ2-2; tentatively, D is TRBD1 (6 bases). Germline-derived CDR1 and CDR2 are SGHRS and YFSETQ. The CDR3 covers 20 residues. Trimming stripped 4 bases from V and 3 bases from J, with 28 bases between. The CDR3 DNA is TGCGCCAGCAGCCCGCGACCATTGGGAGAAGGGGGACGACACACCGGGGAGCTGTTTTTT. Translated, it gives CASSPRPLGEGGRHTGELFF.

The CDR3 DNA is TGTGCCAGCAGCTTTGGGGTTTTAGAGACCCAGTACTTC. It specifies CASSFGVLETQYF. V gene TRBV2 combines with J gene TRBJ2-5; D remains unclear. The CDR3 is 13 residues long. Germline assignment: CDR1 SNHLY and CDR2 FYNNEI. V was clipped by 6 bases and J by 4 bases, with 12 bases between them.

The chain has TRBV6-5 and TRBJ2-6; D not certain. This CDR3 is built from 15 residues. The V gene's germline CDR1 is MNHEY and CDR2 SVGAGI. The ends were cut back, 2 bases at V and 0 bases at J, with 5 bases in the middle. The CDR3: CASSYVSSGANVLTF. CDR3 nucleotides: TGTGCCAGCAGTTACGTCAGCTCTGGGGCCAACGTCCTGACTTTC.

At least ten counts were recorded for this clonotype. The rearrangement joins TRBV5-1 to TRBJ2-7; 7 bases map to TRBD2. The CDR3 is made up of 15 amino acids. V shed 1 base, J shed 3 bases, and the junction held 7 bases outside the gene matches. CDR1 and CDR2 from the germline V gene are SGHRS and YFSETQ. The CDR3 region is CASSLNSGKFYEQYF. The CDR3 DNA reads TGCGCCAGCAGCTTGAACAGCGGGAAATTCTACGAGCAGTACTTC.

Only a few counts were recorded for this clonotype. The V and J genes are TRBV20-1 and TRBJ2-5; D remains unclear. Germline lookup yields CDR1 DFQATT and CDR2 SNEGSKA (reference sequence). The ends were cut back, 3 bases at V and 5 bases at J, with 7 bases in the middle. The CDR3 sequence is 11 residues long. The CDR3 DNA is TGCAGTGCTAGGGGCGGTGAGACCCAGTACTTC. Translation: CSARGGETQYF.

The gene calls are TRBV7-9 and TRBJ2-1; D is unresolved. Per the germline V gene, CDR1 is SEHNR and CDR2 is FQNEAQ (reference sequence). V was trimmed by 8 bases and J by 0 bases, leaving 8 bases between them. The CDR3 contains 13 residues. In DNA, the CDR3 is TGTGCCAGCCTGGGCCACTCCTACAATGAGCAGTTCTTC. Amino acids: CASLGHSYNEQFF.

The count of this clonotype is one. The CDR3 nucleotides are TGTGCCAGCAGTTCGGGAGGGACAGGGGGGAACTACGAGCAGTACTTC. It codes for CASSSGGTGGNYEQYF. The rearrangement uses TRBV27 and TRBJ2-7, with 11 bases that match TRBD1. The CDR3 extends over 16 amino acids. The V gene end was trimmed by 4 bases and the J gene end by 3 bases; junction bases not matched to a gene: 8. Germline V gene sequence: CDR1 MNHEY, CDR2 SMNVEV (reference sequence).

The chain has TRBV29-1 and TRBJ2-5; D possibly corresponds to TRBD1 (6 bases). This CDR3 has 13 residues. V was cut by 5 bases and J by 5 bases, with 15 bases left in between. Germline V gives CDR1 SQVTM, CDR2 ANQGSEA. The CDR3 protein is CSVSDSLGETQYF. Written as DNA, the CDR3 is TGCAGCGTTTCGGACAGCTTAGGGGAGACCCAGTACTTC. The whole variable domain, remainder taken from reference TRBV29-1 and TRBJ2-5, is SAVISQKPSRDICQRGTSLTIQCQVDSQVTMMFWYRQQPGQSLTLIATANQGSEATYESGFVIDKFPISRPNLTFSTLTVSNMSPEDSSIYLCSVSDSLGETQYFGPGTRLLVL.

The table lists this clonotype with many counts. V usage is TRBV7-8 and J usage is TRBJ1-2; possible D gene TRBD1, 5 bases. The germline V gene has CDR1 SGHVS and CDR2 FQNEAQ. The CDR3 sequence is 15 residues long. V gave up 1 base and J gave up 4 bases, with 13 bases separating them. Written as DNA, the CDR3 is TGTGCCAGCAGCTTAGGTTCGGGGACTGTCTATGGCTACACCTTC. Its translation is CASSLGSGTVYGYTF.

Turning to this clonotype: Mismatch with germline at one junction end may stem from a read error. The chain recombines TRBV20-1 with TRBJ2-7, with 11 positions matching TRBD1. Germline CDR1 is DFQATT and CDR2 is SNEGSKA (reference sequence). The CDR3 has 15 amino acids. This CDR3 is CSAETGTGGSYEQYF. CDR3 sequence (DNA): TGCAGTGCTGAGACGGGGACAGGGGGGTCCTACGAGCAATACTTC.